These 17 T cell receptor beta chains originate from one sample sequenced in a study of blood T cell repertoires in COVID-19 (TCRdb year 2020). Libraries came from the immunoSEQ multiplex PCR assay. What TCRdb holds here is the immuneACCESS table cut down to in-frame rearrangements. Part of the clones is not present; checked against another copy, under half of the missing clones reflect an unresolved V gene, and the others are unexplained. This sample gives tens of thousands of clones in total; 77% of them show up just once. The top ten hold about 26% of the sample. Input material: peripheral blood. All receptors come from a woman aged 65 to 85 with acute or convalescent COVID-19.

The chain couples TRBV7-2 to TRBJ2-3; D possibly corresponds to TRBD2 (6 bases). Germline CDR1 is SGHTA and CDR2 is FQGNSA. This CDR3 spans 17 amino acids. The V gene lost 0 bases and the J gene lost 0 bases, with 13 bases spanning the gap. DNA for the CDR3: TGTGCCAGCAGCTTAGCGAGGCGGGGCCCTAGCACAGATACGCAGTATTTT. Translating gives CASSLARRGPSTDTQYF.

The chain carries TRBV12-3 or TRBV12-4 and TRBJ1-1; no reliable D call. Trimming took off 3 bases at V and 0 bases at J, with 5 bases between the two ends. There are 13 residues in the CDR3. CDR3 in amino acids: CASSFEMNTEAFF. Here the CDR3 DNA reads TGTGCCAGCAGTTTTGAGATGAACACTGAAGCTTTCTTT.

The chain couples TRBV21-1 to TRBJ1-5; the D call of TRBD1 is as the table states it, not checked on the DNA. TRBV21-1 is tagged as a pseudogene. The length of the CDR3 is 14 residues. The CDR3 nucleotides are TGTGCCAGCAGCAAAGGGGCAGACAATCAGCCCCAGCATTTT. Amino acid sequence: CASSKGADNQPQHF.

The chain employs TRBV11-1 and TRBJ1-2; D might be TRBD1 (5 bases). The germline V gene has CDR1 SGHAT and CDR2 FQDESV (reference sequence). This CDR3 is built from 13 residues. V shed 5 bases and J shed 4 bases, with 11 bases lying between them. CDR3 loop: CASSPRAGYGYTF. For the CDR3, the DNA is TGTGCCAGCAGCCCCAGGGCTGGCTATGGCTACACCTTC.

This chain joins TRBV6-5 and TRBJ2-7, with D unclear. CDR3 length equals 12 residues. Trimming pared 4 bases from V and 1 base from J, leaving 5 bases between. Germline CDR1 is MNHEY and CDR2 is SVGAGI. DNA of the CDR3: TGTGCCAGCAGTTCCGTTTCCTACGAGCAGTACTTC. Encoded protein: CASSSVSYEQYF.

This clone appeared once. The chain has TRBV19 and TRBJ2-6, with D possibly TRBD1 on 7 matching bases. Germline CDR1 and CDR2: LNHDA and SQIVND (reference sequence). There are 16 residues in the CDR3. The V end lost 3 bases, the J end lost 7 bases, and 16 bases lay between the germline ends. The CDR3 DNA sequence: TGTGCCAGTAGTATGCTTTCGGGGGACAGAGCCAACGTCCTGACTTTC. Translating gives CASSMLSGDRANVLTF.

This chain joins TRBV19 and TRBJ2-3; D is perhaps TRBD2 (5 bases). The V gene lost 8 bases and the J gene lost 6 bases, with 15 bases spanning the gap. Germline CDR1 and CDR2: LNHDA and SQIVND (reference sequence). The CDR3 is 13 amino acids. The CDR3 nucleotides read TGTGCCAGTTCGGGTGGGAGTAGGGATACGCAGTATTTT. It translates to CASSGGSRDTQYF.

CDR3 residues: CAWTLWDRGFAFF. The CDR3 region has the DNA TGTGCCTGGACTTTGTGGGACAGGGGGTTTGCTTTCTTT. The rearrangement uses TRBV30 and TRBJ1-1; TRBD1 matches 11 bases. V dropped 4 bases and J dropped 11; count of bases not matched to a gene: 9. CDR3 size: 13 residues. In germline, CDR1 is GTSNPN, CDR2 SVGIG (reference sequence). The full variable domain, in which reference TRBV30 and TRBJ1-1 provide the parts outside the CDR3, is SQTIHQWPATLVQPVGSPLSLECTVEGTSNPNLYWYRQAAGRGLQLLFYSVGIGQISSEVPQNLSASRPQDRQFILSSKKLLLSDSGFYLCAWTLWDRGFAFFGQGTRLTVV.

The chain joins TRBV7-2 to TRBJ2-5; 14 nucleotides match TRBD2. The length of the CDR3 is 14 residues. Germline V CDR1 and CDR2: SGHTA, FQGNSA. V lost 4 bases and J lost 5; bases outside the gene matches: 0. The DNA for the CDR3 is TGTGCCAGCAGCTGGACTAGCGGGGGGGAGACCCAGTACTTC. Translation gives CASSWTSGGETQYF.

V usage is TRBV7-3 and J usage is TRBJ2-1, with D possibly TRBD2 on 6 matching bases. Germline V gene lookup returns CDR1 SGHTA and CDR2 FQGTGA. This CDR3 contains 18 residues. V was clipped by 1 base and J by 3 bases, with 19 bases between them. Written as DNA, the CDR3 is TGTGCCAGCAGCTTAAGGCCGCCCGGCGGGGTGAACTACAATGAGCAGTTCTTC. It yields the protein CASSLRPPGGVNYNEQFF.

This clone has just a few counts. The chain uses TRBV19 and TRBJ2-7; TRBD2 agrees at 7 bases. V lost 3 bases to trimming and J lost 4 bases; unmatched junction nucleotides: 9. Germline V gene data show CDR1 as LNHDA and CDR2 as SQIVND (reference sequence). CDR3 length equals 15 residues. The CDR3 loop is CASSMAGDGGYEQYF. The CDR3 nucleotides are TGTGCCAGTAGTATGGCGGGAGATGGGGGTTACGAGCAGTACTTC.

The chain combines TRBV10-2 with TRBJ1-2, with TRBD1 matching over 7 bases. From germline, CDR1 is WSHSY and CDR2 SAAADI. V lost 3 bases and J lost 5; bases outside the gene matches: 3. The CDR3 extends over 13 amino acids. This CDR3 reads CASSDGRGYGYTF. The CDR3 DNA follows: TGCGCCAGCAGTGACGGCAGGGGGTATGGCTACACCTTC.

The rearrangement joins TRBV6-5 to TRBJ1-2; D unresolved. The germline V and J ends were trimmed by 7 bases and 2 bases, with 8 bases remaining between them. Germline CDR1 MNHEY, CDR2 SVGAGI. CDR3 length: 12 amino acids. CDR3 coding DNA: TGTGCCAGCATAGGAGGGAACTATGGCTACACCTTC. Translating it yields CASIGGNYGYTF.

The chain joins TRBV19 to TRBJ1-1; the match to TRBD1 covers 7 bases. Germline V CDR1 and CDR2: LNHDA, SQIVND (reference sequence). V was pared by 5 bases and J by 7 bases, with 4 bases of the junction left unmatched. This CDR3 is built from 12 residues. CDR3 nucleotide sequence: TGTGCCAGTAGTCCGAGGGGGCTTGAAGCTTTCTTT. Encoded protein: CASSPRGLEAFF.

This clone was seen only once. The rearrangement joins TRBV15 to TRBJ1-2; D is possibly TRBD1 (5 bases). This CDR3 contains 14 residues. V shed 1 base and J shed 6 bases, with 12 bases lying between them. Germline assignment: CDR1 LNHNV and CDR2 YYDKDF (reference sequence). The CDR3: CATSRVRGADGYTF. The CDR3 nucleotides read TGTGCCACCAGCAGAGTAAGGGGCGCAGATGGCTACACCTTC. Full variable domain (missing parts from reference TRBV15 and TRBJ1-2): DAMVIQNPRYQVTQFGKPVTLSCSQTLNHNVMYWYQQKSSQAPKLLFHYYDKDFNNEADTPDNFQSRRPNTSFCFLDIRSPGLGDTAMYLCATSRVRGADGYTFGSGTRLTVV.

The V call is TRBV4-2, the J call TRBJ1-4; 8 bases agree with TRBD1. Germline trimming cut 0 bases from V and 5 bases from J; bases unmatched to any gene: 5. The CDR3 contains 16 residues. The germline V gene has CDR1 LGHNA and CDR2 YNFKEQ. CDR3 protein: CASSQEGTGGNEKLFF. In DNA, the CDR3 is TGTGCCAGCAGCCAAGAGGGGACAGGAGGAAATGAAAAACTGTTTTTT.

This clone was detected only a few times. This chain connects TRBV18 to TRBJ2-1; perhaps TRBD1 as D (5 bases). Trimming took 1 base from V and 9 from J, leaving 10 bases between them. The CDR3 length is 13 residues. Germline V gene lookup returns CDR1 KGHSH and CDR2 LQKENI. This CDR3 reads CASSPQTEGEQFF. CDR3 DNA: TGTGCCAGCTCACCACAGACAGAAGGTGAGCAGTTCTTC.